One sample yielded the 4 T cell receptor beta chains listed below, sequenced in a study of blood T cells in healthy people across ages. With a J-beta primer mix and a sample-barcoded 5' primer, a second PCR ran about 7 to 12 cycles. Each CDR3 protein is one row after TCRdb ran MiXCR on the 5' RACE reads. Of about 1.6 million distinct CDR3 sequences listed, about 35% are singletons. Input material: blood. The receptors originated from a woman younger than 45 in good health.

In its sample, this clonotype was seen a few times. CDR3 sequence (DNA): TGCGCCAGCAGCAGGCAGGACAGTGCGGGAGAGCTGTTTTTT. Translated, it gives CASSRQDSAGELFF. The rearrangement joins TRBV4-1 to TRBJ2-2; D might be TRBD1 or TRBD2, each matching 6 bases. Trimming cost V 5 bases and J 11 bases, with 18 bases left between them. The CDR3 spans 14 residues. Germline V CDR1 and CDR2: MGHRA, YSYEKL.

This clonotype was counted between two and nine times. This chain joins TRBV27 and TRBJ2-7; TRBD2 might be the D (6 bases). CDR1 is MNHEY, CDR2 SMNVEV, per germline (reference sequence). The CDR3 totals 16 residues. V was shortened by 2 bases and J by 2 bases, with 16 bases between the two germline ends. As DNA, the CDR3 is TGTGCCAGCAGTTTAACCTCCGGGACTCAGCCCTACGAGCAGTACTTC. The encoded protein is CASSLTSGTQPYEQYF.

This clonotype was seen only a few times. In nucleotides, the CDR3 is TGTGCCAGCAGTTACGGGACAGGCCCTAGCACAGATACGCAGTATTTT. Protein sequence: CASSYGTGPSTDTQYF. The chain recombines TRBV6-5 with TRBJ2-3; 8 nucleotides match TRBD1. V was pared by 2 bases and J by 0 bases, with 4 bases of the junction left unmatched. Germline V gene sequence: CDR1 MNHEY, CDR2 SVGAGI. The CDR3 spans 16 residues.

This clonotype was seen only a few times. The chain recombines TRBV11-2 with TRBJ2-5; 7 positions agree with TRBD2. Judging by the DNA end, TRBJ2-7 fits better; the J call may be wrong. This CDR3 region has 13 residues. From germline, CDR1 is SGHAT and CDR2 FQNNGV. CDR3 bases: TGTGCCAGCAGCTTATTAACTAGCGCCGAGCAGTACTTC. Translating gives CASSLLTSAEQYF.